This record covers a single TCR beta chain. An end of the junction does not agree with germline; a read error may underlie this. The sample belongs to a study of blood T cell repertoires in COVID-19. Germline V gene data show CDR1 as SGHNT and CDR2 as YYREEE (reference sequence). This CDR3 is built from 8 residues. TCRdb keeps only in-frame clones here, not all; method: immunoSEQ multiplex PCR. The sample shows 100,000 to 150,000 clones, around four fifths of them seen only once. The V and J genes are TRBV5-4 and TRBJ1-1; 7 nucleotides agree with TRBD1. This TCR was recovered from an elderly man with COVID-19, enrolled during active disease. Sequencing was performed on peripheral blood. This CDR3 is CASSPGQF. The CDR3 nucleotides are TGTGCCAGCAGCCCGGGACAGTTT.